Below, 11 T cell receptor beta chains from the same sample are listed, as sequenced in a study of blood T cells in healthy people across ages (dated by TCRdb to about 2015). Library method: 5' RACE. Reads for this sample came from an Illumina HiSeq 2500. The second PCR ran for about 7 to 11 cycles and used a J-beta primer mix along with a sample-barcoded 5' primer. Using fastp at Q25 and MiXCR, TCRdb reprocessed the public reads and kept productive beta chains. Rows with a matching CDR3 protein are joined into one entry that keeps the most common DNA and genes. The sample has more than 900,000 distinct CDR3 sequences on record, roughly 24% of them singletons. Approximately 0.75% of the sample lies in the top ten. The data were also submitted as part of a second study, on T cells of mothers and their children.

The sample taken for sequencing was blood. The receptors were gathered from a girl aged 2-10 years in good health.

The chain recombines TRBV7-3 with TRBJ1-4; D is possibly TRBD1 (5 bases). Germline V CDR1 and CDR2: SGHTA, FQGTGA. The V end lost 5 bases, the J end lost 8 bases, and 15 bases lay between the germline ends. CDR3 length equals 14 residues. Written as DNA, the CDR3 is TGTGCCAGCAGCCCCGTTGGGGGTGAAGAAAAACTGTTTTTT. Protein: CASSPVGGEEKLFF.

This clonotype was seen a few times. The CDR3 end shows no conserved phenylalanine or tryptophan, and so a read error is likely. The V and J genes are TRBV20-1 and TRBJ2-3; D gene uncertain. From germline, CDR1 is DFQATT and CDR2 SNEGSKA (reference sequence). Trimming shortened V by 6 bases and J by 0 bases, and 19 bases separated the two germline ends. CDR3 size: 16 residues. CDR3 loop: CSANVQLRRSTDTQYL. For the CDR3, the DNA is TGCAGTGCCAACGTCCAATTAAGAAGGAGCACAGATACGCAGTATCTT.

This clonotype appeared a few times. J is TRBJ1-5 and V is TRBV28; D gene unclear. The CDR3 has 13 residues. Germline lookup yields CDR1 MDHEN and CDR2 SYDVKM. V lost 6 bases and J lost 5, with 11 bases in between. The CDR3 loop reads CASRPTNHQPQHF. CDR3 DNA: TGTGCCAGCAGACCTACAAACCATCAGCCCCAGCATTTT.

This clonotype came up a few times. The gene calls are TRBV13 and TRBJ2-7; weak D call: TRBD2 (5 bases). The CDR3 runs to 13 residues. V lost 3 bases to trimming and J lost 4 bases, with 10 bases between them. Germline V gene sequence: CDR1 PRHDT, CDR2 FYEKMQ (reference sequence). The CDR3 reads CASSFLADYEQYF. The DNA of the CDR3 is TGTGCCAGCAGCTTTCTAGCTGATTACGAGCAGTACTTC. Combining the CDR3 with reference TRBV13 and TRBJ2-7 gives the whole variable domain AAGVIQSPRHLIKEKRETATLKCYPIPRHDTVYWYQQGPGQDPQFLISFYEKMQSDKGSIPDRFSAQQFSDYHSELNMSSLELGDSALYFCASSFLADYEQYFGPGTRLTVT.

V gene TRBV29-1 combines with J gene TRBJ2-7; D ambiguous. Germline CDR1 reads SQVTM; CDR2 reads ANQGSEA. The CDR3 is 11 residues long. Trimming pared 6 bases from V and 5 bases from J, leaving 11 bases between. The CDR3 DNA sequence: TGCAGCGTGAGTTTGGGCCACGAGCAGTACTTC. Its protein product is CSVSLGHEQYF.

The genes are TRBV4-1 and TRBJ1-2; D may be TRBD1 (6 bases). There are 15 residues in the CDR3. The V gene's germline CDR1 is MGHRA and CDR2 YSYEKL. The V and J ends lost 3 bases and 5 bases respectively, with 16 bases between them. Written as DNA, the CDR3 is TGCGCCAGCAGCCAGTGGACAGCATTATCATATGGCTACACCTTC. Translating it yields CASSQWTALSYGYTF.

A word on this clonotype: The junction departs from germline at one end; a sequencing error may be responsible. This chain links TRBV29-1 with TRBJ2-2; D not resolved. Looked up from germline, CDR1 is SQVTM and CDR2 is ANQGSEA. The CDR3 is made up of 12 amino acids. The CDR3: CSVLGNPGELFF. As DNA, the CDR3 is TGCAGCGTTCTGGGGAACCCCGGGGAGCTGTTTTTT.

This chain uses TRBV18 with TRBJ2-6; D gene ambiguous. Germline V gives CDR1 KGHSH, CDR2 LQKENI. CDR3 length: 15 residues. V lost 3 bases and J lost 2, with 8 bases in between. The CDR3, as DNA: TGTGCCAGCTCACCTCTCGACACTGGGGCCAACGTCCTGACTTTC. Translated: CASSPLDTGANVLTF.

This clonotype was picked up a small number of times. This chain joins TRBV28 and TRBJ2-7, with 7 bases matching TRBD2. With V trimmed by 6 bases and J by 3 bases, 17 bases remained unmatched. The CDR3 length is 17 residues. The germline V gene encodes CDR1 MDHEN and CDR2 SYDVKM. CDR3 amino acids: CASSYTLSGTQNYEQYF. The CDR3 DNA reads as TGTGCCAGCAGCTACACTCTAAGCGGGACCCAAAACTACGAGCAGTACTTC.

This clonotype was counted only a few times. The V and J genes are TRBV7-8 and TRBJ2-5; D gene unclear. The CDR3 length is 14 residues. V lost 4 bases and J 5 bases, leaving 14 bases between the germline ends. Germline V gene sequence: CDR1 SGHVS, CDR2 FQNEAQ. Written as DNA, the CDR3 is TGTGCCAGCAGCTCCCGGGCTTCCAGGGAGACCCAGTACTTC. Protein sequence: CASSSRASRETQYF.

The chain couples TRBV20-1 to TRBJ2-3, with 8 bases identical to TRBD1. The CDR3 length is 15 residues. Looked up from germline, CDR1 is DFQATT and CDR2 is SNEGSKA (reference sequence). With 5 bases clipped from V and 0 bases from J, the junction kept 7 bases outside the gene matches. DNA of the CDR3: TGCAGTGCTGGCGGGACAGGCGCTAGCACAGATACGCAGTATTTT. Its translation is CSAGGTGASTDTQYF.